A single sample gave rise to the 9 T cell receptor beta chains below, sequenced in a study of regulatory T cells in long-lasting Graves disease. CDR3-region Arm-PCR and iRepertoire HTBI primers produced the TCR beta libraries. TCRdb analysed the multiplex PCR reads with MiXCR anew, one entry per CDR3 protein. The sample records 400,000 or so distinct CDR3 sequences, around 20% being singletons. Time point noted: persistent/refractory GD, antithyroid drugs over 5 years with positive TRAb. RNA extracted from PBMCs served as the sequencing template. The specimen was peripheral blood mononuclear cells (PBMCs), collected when the disease was refractory, from a patient treated with antithyroid drugs. Receptor source: a female donor with Graves disease.

The chain couples TRBV7-8 to TRBJ2-3; 7 nucleotides align to TRBD1. V lost 4 bases and J lost 2; bases outside the gene matches: 6. This CDR3 has 15 amino acids. The germline CDR1 and CDR2 sequences are SGHVS and FQNEAQ. The CDR3 DNA reads as TGTGCCAGCAGCTCTCATCAGGGGGTCACAGATACGCAGTATTTT. Amino acids: CASSSHQGVTDTQYF.

This clonotype showed up many times. V usage is TRBV2 and J usage is TRBJ2-5; D ambiguous. V was trimmed by 6 bases and J by 5 bases, leaving 16 bases between them. Germline V gene lookup returns CDR1 SNHLY and CDR2 FYNNEI. The CDR3 sequence is 14 residues long. The CDR3: CASRGSQVGETQYF. In DNA form, the CDR3 reads TGTGCCAGCAGGGGGTCCCAGGTGGGGGAGACCCAGTACTTC.

The gene calls are TRBV19 and TRBJ1-2; D is possibly TRBD1 (5 bases). The CDR3 runs to 16 residues. CDR1 is LNHDA and CDR2 is SQIVND in the germline V gene (reference sequence). Trimming pared 4 bases from V and 1 base from J, leaving 16 bases between. The DNA for the CDR3 is TGTGCCAGTAGTACCCTACGGGGCCTCCTTAACTATGGCTACACCTTC. Residues: CASSTLRGLLNYGYTF. The full variable domain, in which reference TRBV19 and TRBJ1-2 provide the parts outside the CDR3, is DGGITQSPKYLFRKEGQNVTLSCEQNLNHDAMYWYRQDPGQGLRLIYYSQIVNDFQKGDIAEGYSVSREKKESFPLTVTSAQKNPTAFYLCASSTLRGLLNYGYTFGSGTRLTVV.

This clonotype was seen a few times. The chain is built from TRBV4-3 and TRBJ1-2; 7 bases align to TRBD1. The junction had 15 bases not matched to a gene; V was cut back by 0 bases and J by 2 bases. The CDR3 spans 19 residues. CDR1 LGHNA and CDR2 YSLEER come from the germline V gene. CDR3 nucleotides: TGCGCCAGCAGCCAAGACTATGGGACAGCAGGGGTTGGGAACTATGGCTACACCTTC. It encodes CASSQDYGTAGVGNYGYTF.

This sequence joins TRBV5-1 and TRBJ1-1; tentatively, D is TRBD1 (6 bases). This CDR3 contains 15 residues. Trimming took 4 bases from V and 0 from J, leaving 13 bases between them. CDR1 and CDR2 (germline): SGHRS, YFSETQ. CDR3 loop: CASSQTGAMNTEAFF. CDR3 DNA: TGCGCCAGCAGCCAAACGGGGGCCATGAACACTGAAGCTTTCTTT.

CDR3 protein: CSSGLAGETQYF. CDR3 coding DNA: TGCAGCTCGGGACTAGCGGGAGAGACCCAGTACTTC. V and J are TRBV29-1 and TRBJ2-5, with TRBD2 matching over 12 bases. The CDR3 covers 12 residues. Germline CDR1 reads SQVTM; CDR2 reads ANQGSEA. V lost 8 bases to trimming and J lost 4 bases; unmatched junction nucleotides: 2.

The chain is built from TRBV5-5 and TRBJ2-7, with TRBD1 matching 7 bases. The CDR3 has 16 residues. CDR1 and CDR2 from the germline V gene are SGHKS and YYEKEE (reference sequence). V was clipped by 4 bases and J by 2 bases; unmatched bases: 12. CDR3 loop: CASSLELPGQTYEQYF. The CDR3 region has the DNA TGTGCCAGCAGCCTGGAACTTCCGGGACAGACCTACGAGCAGTACTTC.

The rearrangement joins TRBV16 to TRBJ1-5; D is unclear. Germline-derived CDR1 and CDR2 are KGHSY and FQNENV. The CDR3 has 18 amino acids. Trimming took off 0 bases at V and 0 bases at J, with 15 bases between the two ends. The CDR3 DNA reads as TGTGCCAGCAGCCAATCGGCCGTAACAAGATATAGCAATCAGCCCCAGCATTTT. Translation gives CASSQSAVTRYSNQPQHF.

This clonotype was seen repeatedly, ten times or more. The chain employs TRBV28 and TRBJ1-1, with D hard to call. CDR1 and CDR2 from the germline V gene are MDHEN and SYDVKM. The CDR3 covers 11 residues. V shed 6 bases and J shed 3 bases, with 5 bases lying between them. Here the CDR3 reads CASRRYTEAFF. The DNA for the CDR3 is TGTGCCAGCAGGCGTTACACTGAAGCTTTCTTT.